These 22 T cell receptor beta chains came from one sample sequenced in a study of T-cell reconstitution after alpha-beta-depleted transplantation in children. Preparation of the TCRbeta library was carried out with unique molecular identifiers. In TCRdb, the PCR reads were re-called with MiXCR into one record per CDR3 protein. Of about 980,000 distinct CDR3 sequences in the sample, roughly 29% were seen once. The sequencing here drew on PBMCs, mostly from graft donor cells, taken 360 days after TCRalphabeta/CD19-depleted stem cell transplant. These receptors were obtained from a boy younger than two who had a stem cell transplant for SCID, so the T cells may come from the graft donor.

The chain couples TRBV29-1 to TRBJ1-1, with no clear D. The V and J ends lost 4 bases and 4 bases respectively, with 13 bases between them. The CDR3 contains 13 residues. Looked up from germline, CDR1 is SQVTM and CDR2 is ANQGSEA. CDR3: CSVVGGWATEAFF. The CDR3 DNA sequence: TGCAGCGTTGTAGGCGGCTGGGCCACTGAAGCTTTCTTT.

Details on this clonotype: One junction end does not reproduce the germline sequence, and a read error may be involved. This sequence joins TRBV5-5 and TRBJ2-3, with D unresolved. From germline, CDR1 is SGHKS and CDR2 YYEKEE (reference sequence). This CDR3 has 16 residues. This CDR3 is CASSPDWPRMGPIRDF. CDR3 DNA sequence: TGTGCCAGCAGCCCTGACTGGCCTAGAATGGGTCCAATCCGGGATTTT.

The gene calls are TRBV20-1 and TRBJ2-3, with a tentative D call TRBD1 (6 bases). This CDR3 has 13 residues. The germline CDR1 and CDR2 sequences are DFQATT and SNEGSKA (reference sequence). V was pared by 5 bases and J by 2 bases, with 11 bases between. The CDR3 loop is CSAGGEATDTQYF. CDR3 coding DNA: TGCAGTGCTGGGGGCGAGGCCACAGATACGCAGTATTTT.

The rearrangement uses TRBV20-1 and TRBJ2-1; D is undetermined. Trimming pared 4 bases from V and 6 bases from J, leaving 13 bases between. Germline CDR1 DFQATT, CDR2 SNEGSKA (reference sequence). The length of the CDR3 is 13 residues. CDR3 protein: CSAKFPTPNEQFF. Here the CDR3 DNA reads TGCAGTGCTAAGTTCCCTACTCCCAATGAGCAGTTCTTC.

There are many counts of this clonotype. The chain has TRBV5-1 and TRBJ2-2, with D maybe TRBD2 (6 bases). The CDR3 totals 16 residues. Germline values: CDR1 SGHRS, CDR2 YFSETQ. V was clipped by 4 bases and J by 6 bases, with 19 bases between them. Written as DNA, the CDR3 is TGCGCCAGCAGCAAAGGTCGGGGGTTTCTTTCCGGGGAGCTGTTTTTT. Its translation: CASSKGRGFLSGELFF.

This clonotype was seen ten or more times. The V and J genes are TRBV7-9 and TRBJ1-2; D not certain. The CDR3 is 13 amino acids. Trimming stripped 0 bases from V and 0 bases from J, with 2 bases between. CDR1 is SEHNR, CDR2 FQNEAQ, per germline (reference sequence). DNA of the CDR3: TGTGCCAGCAGCTTAGCAGCTAACTATGGCTACACCTTC. Amino acids: CASSLAANYGYTF.

This clonotype appeared a few times. V gene TRBV19 combines with J gene TRBJ1-1; tentatively, D is TRBD1 (6 bases). Germline V gene sequence: CDR1 LNHDA, CDR2 SQIVND (reference sequence). CDR3 size: 14 residues. Trimming cost V 5 bases and J 3 bases, with 13 bases left between them. This chain's CDR3 is CASSSRGADTEAFF. The DNA for the CDR3 is TGTGCCAGTAGTTCTCGGGGGGCGGACACTGAAGCTTTCTTT.

The sample holds many counts of this clonotype. This chain links TRBV5-1 with TRBJ2-2; no reliable D call. CDR1 and CDR2 (germline): SGHRS, YFSETQ. V gave up 0 bases and J gave up 7 bases, with 4 bases separating them. The length of the CDR3 is 12 residues. As DNA, the CDR3 is TGCGCCAGCAGCTTGGAGAGCGGGGAGCTGTTTTTT. Translating it yields CASSLESGELFF.

V is TRBV2 and J is TRBJ2-7; D uncertain. This CDR3 comprises 14 residues. The V gene's germline CDR1 is SNHLY and CDR2 FYNNEI. Trimming pared 7 bases from V and 0 bases from J, leaving 13 bases between. CDR3 loop: CASTLDGPSYEQYF. The DNA of the CDR3 is TGTGCCAGCACCTTGGACGGCCCCTCCTACGAGCAGTACTTC.

This chain's CDR3 is CASSVAATGGSNTEAFF. The CDR3 DNA reads as TGTGCCAGCAGCGTAGCGGCGACAGGGGGCTCGAACACTGAAGCTTTCTTT. The V gene is TRBV9, the J gene TRBJ1-1, with 10 bases matching TRBD1. The CDR3 length is 17 residues. Trimming removed 0 bases from V and 1 base from J; junction bases left unmatched: 6. Per the germline V gene, CDR1 is SGDLS and CDR2 is YYNGEE.

The sample holds many counts of this clonotype. The chain links TRBV7-6 to TRBJ2-7; D gene uncertain. V was pared by 3 bases and J by 2 bases, with 8 bases between. The CDR3 has 13 amino acids. The germline V gene encodes CDR1 SGHVS and CDR2 FNYEAQ. The CDR3 nucleotides are TGTGCCAGCAGCTTTTCGGACGCCTACGAGCAGTACTTC. Its protein product is CASSFSDAYEQYF. The whole variable domain, remainder taken from reference TRBV7-6 and TRBJ2-7, is GAGVSQSPRYKVTKRGQDVALRCDPISGHVSLYWYRQALGQGPEFLTYFNYEAQQDKSGLPNDRFSAERPEGSISTLTIQRTEQRDSAMYRCASSFSDAYEQYFGPGTRLTVT.

This clonotype was observed a handful of times. V gene TRBV9 combines with J gene TRBJ2-5; D is perhaps TRBD2 (5 bases). This CDR3 spans 15 amino acids. Between the trimmed V and J ends, which lost 0 bases and 5 bases, there was a span of 14 bases. CDR1 is SGDLS and CDR2 is YYNGEE in the germline V gene. The CDR3 loop reads CASSVGTGGRETQYF. CDR3 coding DNA: TGTGCCAGCAGCGTAGGGACCGGAGGTCGGGAGACCCAGTACTTC.

CDR3 sequence reads: CSARGQGIGTDTQYF. The CDR3, as DNA: TGCAGTGCTAGAGGACAGGGAATTGGAACAGATACGCAGTATTTT. The chain employs TRBV20-1 and TRBJ2-3, with TRBD1 identical over 7 bases. The germline gives CDR1 DFQATT, CDR2 SNEGSKA (reference sequence). This CDR3 region has 15 residues. Germline trimming cut 1 base from V and 3 bases from J; bases unmatched to any gene: 7.

The chain uses TRBV18 and TRBJ2-3; no reliable D call. CDR1 KGHSH and CDR2 LQKENI come from the germline V gene. V dropped 5 bases and J dropped 1 base, with 16 bases sitting between them. This CDR3 contains 16 residues. In DNA, the CDR3 is TGTGCCAGCTCATACTACAGCGTTTGGGGCACAGATACGCAGTATTTT. Its translation is CASSYYSVWGTDTQYF.

The chain recombines TRBV12-3 or TRBV12-4 with TRBJ1-1; a possible D gene is TRBD1 (5 bases). This CDR3 spans 15 amino acids. Deletions cut 5 bases from V and 0 bases from J, with 13 bases between. The CDR3 bases are TGTGCCAGCAGTCTGTCCGGGACGTTGAACACTGAAGCTTTCTTT. Residues: CASSLSGTLNTEAFF.

The CDR3 region is CSAFKRGGHVEQFF. CDR3 nucleotide sequence: TGCAGTGCGTTTAAGCGGGGGGGCCACGTTGAGCAGTTCTTC. The chain is built from TRBV20-1 and TRBJ2-1; 10 bases map to TRBD2. Germline values: CDR1 DFQATT, CDR2 SNEGSKA (reference sequence). This CDR3 region has 14 residues. Unmatched junction bases numbered 11, after V lost 6 bases and J lost 9 bases.

This rearrangement joins TRBV20-1 to TRBJ1-1; 7 bases map to TRBD1. Germline V lookup: CDR1 DFQATT, CDR2 SNEGSKA (reference sequence). The CDR3 is 14 residues long. The V and J ends lost 2 bases and 5 bases, in that order; junction bases with no gene match: 8. CDR3 in amino acids: CSARTAGQVTEAFF. CDR3 DNA: TGCAGTGCTAGAACCGCCGGACAGGTGACTGAAGCTTTCTTT.

The V and J genes are TRBV6-2 or TRBV6-3 and TRBJ2-1, with 8 bases identical to TRBD2. The CDR3 spans 16 residues. The junction had 10 bases not matched to a gene; V was cut back by 2 bases and J by 7 bases. In germline, CDR1 is MNHEY, CDR2 SVGEGT. The CDR3 here is CASSYLGAGGNNEQFF. CDR3 nucleotides: TGTGCCAGCAGTTACCTCGGGGCGGGGGGTAATAATGAGCAGTTCTTC.

This clonotype has a handful of counts. The chain couples TRBV24-1 to TRBJ2-2; possibly TRBD1 or TRBD2 for D (5 bases each). This CDR3 contains 18 residues. V was cut by 5 bases and J by 2 bases, with 20 bases left in between. Germline V gene sequence: CDR1 KGHDR, CDR2 SFDVKD. In nucleotides, the CDR3 is TGTGCCACCAGTGGAATCCGGGACCCTCGGACAAACACCGGGGAGCTGTTTTTT. Its protein product is CATSGIRDPRTNTGELFF.

This clonotype has only a few counts. CDR3 in DNA: TGTGCCAGCAGCTTAGATTCGTCGACTAGGAGGACCAAAAACATTCAGTACTTC. Translation: CASSLDSSTRRTKNIQYF. The chain combines TRBV11-2 with TRBJ2-4, with a possible D match to TRBD2 (6 bases). This CDR3 is 18 amino acids long. CDR1 and CDR2 (germline): SGHAT, FQNNGV. The V and J ends lost 0 bases and 2 bases respectively, with 17 bases between them.

This sequence joins TRBV20-1 and TRBJ1-1, with unresolved D. The CDR3 runs to 14 residues. Trimming left V 0 bases short and J 4 bases short, with 12 bases between. CDR1 is DFQATT, CDR2 SNEGSKA, per germline (reference sequence). The CDR3 region has the DNA TGCAGTGCTAGAGATGTACGGGGTTTCACTGAAGCTTTCTTT. It specifies CSARDVRGFTEAFF.

This sequence joins TRBV12-3 or TRBV12-4 and TRBJ2-1; D possibly corresponds to TRBD1 (6 bases). V was clipped by 6 bases and J by 6 bases, with 12 bases between them. The CDR3 contains 13 residues. The CDR3 DNA sequence: TGTGCCAGCAGGACTTCACAGGGCAATGAGCAGTTCTTC. This gives the protein CASRTSQGNEQFF.